The rows below give T cell receptor beta chains drawn from one sample of a study of cytomegalovirus exposure and HLA in healthy donors. Generated by immunoSEQ multiplex PCR, the TCRdb table keeps only in-frame clones and is missing some. In the table there are 150,000 or so clones, roughly 89% of which are singletons. The sequenced sample consisted of PBMCs. The receptors stem from a woman between 18 and 29 years old in good health and CMV-seropositive. Each CDR3 is given with its conserved first and last residue. D genes are given only for firm matches.

v_call	d_call	j_call	cdr3_aa
TRBV6-4	-	TRBJ2-2	CASSGGNTGELFF
TRBV5-1	-	TRBJ2-1	CASSGGRVVGYNEQFF
TRBV7-3	-	TRBJ2-7	CASSFAGREQYF
TRBV5-1	-	TRBJ2-1	CASSSGTRNNEQFF
TRBV6-5	TRBD1	TRBJ1-1	CASSYSRTGPNTEAFF
TRBV11-2	-	TRBJ2-4	CASRHLAKNIQYF
TRBV7-9	TRBD1	TRBJ2-7	CASSLPLWTGVGYEQYF
TRBV19	TRBD2	TRBJ2-1	CASSLAGEYNEQFF
TRBV10-3	-	TRBJ2-7	CAISARGDEQYF
TRBV28	-	TRBJ1-6	CASLPGGNTYNSPLHF
TRBV28	TRBD1	TRBJ1-6	CASSSGQGGNSPLHF
TRBV4-1	-	TRBJ2-5	CASSQDGTFKETQYF